A selection of T cell receptor beta chains follows, all from one sample in a study of blood T cell repertoires in COVID-19. Sequencing used immunoSEQ multiplex PCR; TCRdb keeps in-frame clones, though not all of them. This table has approximately 160,000 clones, approximately 87% appearing once. The sequenced material came from PBMCs or T cells enriched from blood (not recorded which). These receptors were collected from a woman aged 45-65 years who had recovered from COVID-19. CDR3s leave out the opening cysteine and the closing phenylalanine or tryptophan. D genes are given only for firm matches. Expanded clones are given a class, and other clones once, few, many or no size at all.

clone_size	cdr3_length	d_call	v_call	cdr3_aa
-	11	TRBD1	TRBV3-1/TRBV3-2	ASSPLLGQGSH
few	11	-	TRBV5-1	ASRSTADQPQH
-	11	TRBD1	TRBV30	AWSLLTGEGYT
-	12	-	TRBV28	ASRGRPLGTEAF
-	18	-	TRBV12-2	ASRPPWDTGLAGWNQPQH
-	10	-	TRBV13	ASSLWRNEQF
-	13	TRBD2	TRBV4-1	ASSRIAGVNNEQF
-	11	TRBD2	TRBV5-1	AIHHSGRYEQF
few	15	TRBD2	TRBV4-2	ASSQVSSGGAQETQY
-	13	TRBD1	TRBV30	AWSLPGQGRAEAF
-	12	-	TRBV5-1	ASSSGASNQPQH